This TCR beta chain was captured by sequencing in a study of blood T cell repertoires in COVID-19. For the study at large: T cells, B-cell-depleted T cells, or PBMCs supplied cDNA or gDNA.

Participant-given clinical history determined each cohort assignment. Among Cohort 3 donors, those recovered had two negative PCRs, clearance, or symptom resolution. The method was immunoSEQ multiplex PCR; TCRdb's version includes in-frame clones alone and lacks a portion of them. The sample includes 240,000 or so clones, roughly 83% of them seen just once. This CDR3 region has 14 residues. Germline V gene sequence: CDR1 SGDLS, CDR2 YYNGEE. V was clipped by 4 bases and J by 4 bases, with 14 bases between them. The chain combines TRBV9 with TRBJ2-5; a weak D match, TRBD1 (6 bases). The sequencing sample was made of PBMCs or T cells enriched from blood (not recorded which). This receptor was obtained from a woman between 45 and 60 years old who had recovered from COVID-19. For the CDR3, the DNA is TGTGCCAGCAGCCCCCACCAAGGGGGAGAGACCCAGTACTTC. Protein sequence: CASSPHQGGETQYF.